This T cell receptor beta chain was profiled in a study of T cell clones after liver transplantation. Findings and caveats of the study: Donor-reactive sequences fell more than third party-reactive ones, suggesting partial deletion. The donor-reactive repertoire was only partly measurable in a couple of subjects, lacking donor cells.

Notes on this clone: The antigen is not known.

This CDR3 region has 14 residues. Germline values: CDR1 LNHDA, CDR2 SQIVND (reference sequence). V was clipped by 3 bases and J by 2 bases; unmatched bases: 4. Repertoires were generated with immunoSEQ multiplex PCR, while TCRdb's copy carries only in-frame clones and drops some. The sample has fewer than 20,000 clones; around 89% are singletons. Material: CD8+ T cells from blood, obtained 45 to 46 months after liver transplant. The chain uses TRBV19 and TRBJ2-7; 7 bases agree with TRBD2. This clonotype was obtained from a human patient who received a liver transplant. Among the T cells, some may be from the graft donor. The CDR3 DNA reads TGTGCCAGTAGTATGACTAGCTTTACCTACGAGCAGTACTTC. Its translation: CASSMTSFTYEQYF.